This T cell receptor (beta chain) was recovered during a study of shared clonotypes between healthy human individuals (dated by TCRdb to the early 2020s). With regard to the full study: The cohort comprised a couple of women and a few men aged 18 to 49 years. Per donor, three plates each were used for CD4 naive and CD4 memory, two for CD8 naive, and one for CD8 memory. Blood TCR repertoires of several healthy adults were deeply sequenced to estimate repertoire size and the extent of clonotype sharing between individuals. Different laboratories and diverse techniques were used to prepare libraries and sequence TCR repertoires, to increase sequencing depth and limit assay-specific biases. Between about 0.9 and 8.9 billion PBMCs per donor were obtained by leukapheresis. Overall study results and their limits: Only blood was sampled, and tissue TCR repertoires likely differ from those in blood. Based on pairwise subsampling, the degree of clonotype sharing among donors was expected to be affected by sequencing depth. Even with the large sequencing depth, rarefaction of the sorted-subset datasets indicated that sequencing was incomplete. Estimated clonotype richness was generally larger for naive than for memory subsets. Because the study included a small number of donors, the genetic and exposure-history diversity represented was limited. Across a few donors, 5% to 6% of naive CD4, more than 3% of naive CD8, 2.3% of memory CD4, and 0.3% to 0.45% of memory CD8 clonotypes were shared. Higher generation probabilities were observed for clonotypes shared by all four sorted-subset donors than for non-shared clonotypes.

The count of this clone is one. The target of this receptor is not known. Base qualities are missing; no much larger clone stands one base away. Healthy HIV-negative adults with no recently reported acute infections or vaccinations were included as donors. Every donor was a Caucasian adult living in Nashville, Tennessee, USA. CD4+ T cells were enriched through magnetic negative selection, after which naive cells were positively selected on CD45RA and the remaining negative fraction served as the memory subset. Blood was collected by leukapheresis, and PBMCs were isolated by Ficoll-Histopaque density gradient centrifugation and then cryopreserved in liquid nitrogen vapor phase. Purity and quantity of every magnetically sorted T cell population were checked by analytical flow cytometry. Genomic DNA was isolated from each sorted fraction and quantified by UV absorbance on a Nanodrop 2000c. Using the deep immunoSEQ assay, TCR CDR3 regions were amplified from genomic DNA by multiplex PCR. For each cell subset, the extracted genomic DNA was distributed evenly across all wells of several immunoSEQ 96-well plates, and each plate served as one replicate. Each replicate PCR for sorted subsets received 150 to 250 ng genomic DNA, equal to about 30,000 T cell genomes. Purified libraries were quantified with a Qubit 3.0 fluorometer, sized on a Bioanalyzer 2100, and re-quantified with the KAPA Library Quantification kit. Every immunoSEQ 96-well plate was sequenced on a dedicated single-read 150-cycle Illumina NextSeq 550 flow cell. The original methods were these. Because the immunoSEQ output held only junctional sequences and lacked quality scores, the filtering could not match the filtering applied to full-length reads. Sequences were annotated with PyIR, a Python wrapper for IgBLAST v1.9, and V/J genes and CDR3 were assigned using IMGT germline references. Reads with weak V/J assignments (E-value above 1e-6), missing CDR3, stop codons, out-of-frame junctions, or ambiguous translated residues were removed. V3J clonotypes were defined by identical inferred V gene, J gene, and CDR3 amino acid sequence. To compute the percentage overlap between repertoires, the number of shared unique clonotypes was divided by the size of the smaller repertoire. Richness of each repertoire was evaluated using RTK rarefaction, the Chao1 estimator, and Recon v2.1 estimates of unobserved clonotypes. Generation probabilities were computed with OLGA for all TCRbeta clonotypes obtained by the gDNA method from a handful of donors. The table was pulled from immuneACCESS by TCRdb, which kept in-frame rearrangements only. Such tables lose some clones; where checked, under half of the loss comes from unresolved V genes, and the rest has no known cause. V, J and clone size are taken as reported in that table, and D and trimming were inferred from the DNA itself. In all, the sample holds almost 750,000 clones, and 72% of those were seen once. Less than 2% of the sample is in the top ten clones.

There are 19 amino acids in the CDR3, from cysteine to phenylalanine inclusive. Of all the DNA, just the CDR3 is kept, 57 bases in frame from base 1. CDR1 SGHTA and CDR2 FQGTGA were looked up in the germline V gene. Here V drops 5 bases and J drops 0 bases, and the junction holds 13 bases not matched to any gene. The sequence was obtained from a woman younger than 45 in good health. The sample consisted of memory CD4+ T cells sorted from blood. Read against the paper, the sample's cell subset or site label means: CD45RA-negative fraction. Recombination joined TRBV7-3 with TRBJ2-2, with 9 middle bases fitting TRBD2. The nucleotides read TGTGCCAGCAGCCCGACAGGCGGGCTAGCGGGGACGAACACCGGGGAGCTGTTTTTT. This codes for CASSPTGGLAGTNTGELFF.